Listed here are 10 T cell receptor beta chains from one sample, sequenced in a study of shared clonotypes between healthy human individuals (dated by TCRdb to between 2020 and 2021). CD8 naive samples consisted of CD45RO-negative cells that were positively selected for CCR7, yielding a CD45RA+CCR7+ population without TemRA cells. The library came from the immunoSEQ multiplex PCR assay. Sourced from immuneACCESS, this table was stored by TCRdb with only in-frame sequences that have V and J called. A share of the clones is absent; for the studies checked, an unresolved V gene accounts for under half, and the remainder has no known explanation. Across this sample there are 1.5 million to 2.5 million clones, with roughly 95% seen only once. Approximately 1.2% of the sample is taken by the ten largest. The sample comprised naive CD8+ T cells sorted from blood. What the cell subset or site label conveys for this sample: CD45RA+CCR7+. All receptors come from a man between 18 and 35 years old in good health.

The chain has TRBV4-1 and TRBJ1-2, with 7 bases matching TRBD1. The V segment lost 1 base and the J segment 4 bases; nucleotides outside the gene matches: 3. The CDR3 is 14 residues long. Germline values: CDR1 MGHRA, CDR2 YSYEKL. CDR3 residues: CASSQADRPYGYTF. DNA for the CDR3: TGCGCCAGCAGCCAAGCGGACAGGCCCTATGGCTACACCTTC.

The chain joins TRBV10-1 to TRBJ2-7, with 9 bases that match TRBD1. Germline CDR1 is WNHNN and CDR2 is SYGVQD (reference sequence). CDR3 length: 15 amino acids. J lost 5 bases, V lost 3 bases, and 8 bases had no gene match. The CDR3 spells CASSEDGTGSNEQYF. In DNA, the CDR3 is TGCGCCAGCAGTGAAGATGGGACAGGGTCCAACGAGCAGTACTTC.

This clone was recorded a few times. This chain joins TRBV4-2 and TRBJ1-6; possible D gene TRBD1, 5 bases. CDR3 length equals 13 residues. In germline, CDR1 is LGHNA, CDR2 YNFKEQ. Deletions cut 3 bases from V and 10 bases from J, with 10 bases between. Here the CDR3 reads CASSQGGGSPLHF. The CDR3 DNA follows: TGTGCCAGCAGCCAGGGGGGAGGGTCACCCCTCCACTTT.

The genes are TRBV4-1 and TRBJ1-2; possibly TRBD1 for D (6 bases). V was cut by 0 bases and J by 5 bases, with 10 bases left in between. Germline V CDR1 and CDR2: MGHRA, YSYEKL. This CDR3 region has 14 residues. This CDR3 reads CASSQDRGGYGYTF. The CDR3 nucleotides are TGCGCCAGCAGCCAAGACAGGGGAGGGTATGGCTACACCTTC.

The gene calls are TRBV28 and TRBJ2-7; 13 bases map to TRBD2. J gave up 6 bases and V 6 bases, and 8 bases lay outside the gene matches. Germline V gives CDR1 MDHEN, CDR2 SYDVKM. CDR3 size: 15 residues. CDR3 in amino acids: CASSLAGTSGIEQYF. The DNA of the CDR3 is TGTGCCAGCAGCCTTGCCGGGACTAGCGGGATCGAGCAGTACTTC.

The J gene is TRBJ2-1, the V gene TRBV7-9; 10 nucleotides align to TRBD1. The germline V gene encodes CDR1 SEHNR and CDR2 FQNEAQ (reference sequence). The length of the CDR3 is 19 residues. V shed 4 bases and J 1 base; nucleotides not matched to a gene: 13. CDR3: CASSWTGTGATRSYNEQFF. The CDR3 DNA follows: TGTGCCAGCAGCTGGACCGGGACAGGGGCTACACGTTCCTACAATGAGCAGTTCTTC.

This chain joins TRBV4-3 and TRBJ1-6; a possible D gene is TRBD1 (6 bases). The CDR3 is made up of 15 amino acids. V shed 0 bases and J shed 5 bases, with 8 bases lying between them. CDR1 is LGHNA and CDR2 is YSLEER in the germline V gene. The CDR3 loop is CASSQEGADNSPLHF. In nucleotides, the CDR3 is TGCGCCAGCAGCCAAGAGGGGGCCGATAATTCACCCCTCCACTTT.

This rearrangement joins TRBV7-9 to TRBJ2-1; D gene uncertain. V was clipped by 1 base and J by 2 bases, with 9 bases between them. This CDR3 region has 15 residues. CDR1 is SEHNR, CDR2 FQNEAQ, per germline (reference sequence). The CDR3 region is CASSLVAGTYNEQFF. The CDR3 nucleotides read TGTGCCAGCAGCTTAGTCGCAGGAACCTACAATGAGCAGTTCTTC.

In its sample, this clone was seen a few times. J is TRBJ1-1 and V is TRBV7-9, with unresolved D. With 2 bases removed from V and 3 bases from J, the gap between germline ends came to 7 bases. The length of the CDR3 is 13 residues. Looked up from germline, CDR1 is SEHNR and CDR2 is FQNEAQ (reference sequence). The CDR3 coding sequence is TGTGCCAGCAGCTTAAGACTGGACACTGAAGCTTTCTTT. This encodes CASSLRLDTEAFF.

CDR3 sequence (DNA): TGTGCCAGCAGTTTATCCGCATTGGGCTCTCCGAGCTACGAGCAGTACTTC. This sequence encodes CASSLSALGSPSYEQYF. The rearrangement links TRBV27 to TRBJ2-7; D is ambiguous. CDR1 and CDR2 from the germline V gene are MNHEY and SMNVEV (reference sequence). This CDR3 region has 17 residues. The V end was cut by 0 bases, the J end by 3 bases, with 18 bases between.